This T cell receptor beta chain was sequenced in a study of T cells expressing NK-cell markers. From its re-call of the 5' RACE reads, TCRdb lists each CDR3 protein once, without DNA. The sample holds 450,000 to 600,000 distinct CDR3 sequences. Germline-derived CDR1 and CDR2 are LGHDT and YNNKEL (reference sequence). This CDR3 spans 14 amino acids. This sequence was found in a young man in good health. What was sequenced was blood T cells: a sorted CD56 or NKG2C T cell subset, CD4+ or CD8+ T cells, or bulk PBMC T cells (not recorded which). The rearrangement uses TRBV3-1 and TRBJ1-6; TCRdb lists TRBD1, though no DNA is available to test this call. CDR3 residues: CASSQAGGNSPLHF.